Here is one TCR beta chain with its context. Its antigen is still unknown. One base away there is no much larger clone; base qualities are not given. Healthy HIV-negative adults with no recently reported acute infections or vaccinations were included as donors. Every donor was a Caucasian adult residing in Nashville, Tennessee, USA. CD4+ T cells were enriched through magnetic negative selection, after which naive cells were positively selected on CD45RA and the remaining negative fraction served as the memory subset. After blood collection by leukapheresis, PBMCs were isolated using Ficoll-Histopaque density gradient centrifugation and then cryopreserved in the vapor phase of liquid nitrogen. Analytical flow cytometry was used to check the purity and quantity of each magnetically sorted T cell population. Each sorted fraction had its genomic DNA isolated and then quantified by UV absorbance on a Nanodrop 2000c.

TCR CDR3 regions were amplified from genomic DNA by multiplex PCR using the deep immunoSEQ assay. Extracted genomic DNA from each cell subset was spread evenly across all wells of several immunoSEQ 96-well plates, with each plate serving as a replicate. Each replicate PCR for sorted subsets received about 210 ng genomic DNA, equal to tens of thousands of T cell genomes. The purified libraries were quantified using a Qubit 3.0 fluorometer, sized with a Bioanalyzer 2100, and then quantified again using the KAPA Library Quantification kit. Every immunoSEQ 96-well plate was sequenced on a separate single-read 150-cycle Illumina NextSeq 550 flow cell. Per the authors' processing: Because only junctional sequences without quality scores were contained in the immunoSEQ output, filtering matching that applied to full-length reads could not be performed. Sequences were annotated with PyIR, a Python wrapper for IgBLAST v1.9, and V/J genes and CDR3 were assigned using IMGT germline references. Reads with weak V/J assignments (E-value above 1e-6), missing CDR3, stop codons, out-of-frame junctions, or ambiguous translated residues were removed. V3J clonotypes were defined as sequences sharing the same inferred V gene, J gene, and CDR3 amino acid sequence. To compute the percentage overlap between repertoires, the number of shared unique clonotypes was divided by the size of the smaller repertoire. Repertoire richness was assessed with RTK rarefaction, the Chao1 estimator, and Recon v2.1 estimates of unobserved clonotypes. OLGA was used to compute generation probabilities for all TCRbeta clonotypes that the gDNA method yielded from four donors. Imported from immuneACCESS, the table was reduced by TCRdb to in-frame sequences with V and J called. These copies leave out some clones; in studies compared against another copy, an unresolved V gene accounts for under half, and the cause of the remainder is not known. The V and J calls and clone size come from that table; D and trimming were worked out from the DNA. This sample lists about 2 million clones; 85% to 95% were detected once. Together, the top ten hold 0.1% to 0.15% of the sample.

The CDR3 sequence holds 16 residues, the cysteine and phenylalanine included. Kept here is only the CDR3 DNA, which spans 48 bases and is read in frame from base 1. Sequences SGHAT (CDR1) and FQNNGV (CDR2) are obtained from the germline V gene. Cut back by 5 bases and 1 base, the V and J ends lie 17 bases apart. This sample stems from a study of shared clonotypes between healthy human individuals (dated by TCRdb to 2020 to 2022). General notes on the study: Two women and a few men aged 18 to 49 years were included in the cohort. For each donor, CD4 naive and CD4 memory were each run on three plates, CD8 naive on two plates, and CD8 memory on one plate. To estimate repertoire size and how much clonotypes are shared between individuals, the study performed deep sequencing of blood TCR repertoires from a few healthy adults. To increase sequencing depth and limit assay-specific biases, different laboratories used diverse techniques to prepare libraries and sequence TCR repertoires. Each donor's leukapheresis produced roughly between about 0.8 and 10 billion PBMCs. What the authors observed across the whole study: Incomplete sequencing was indicated by rarefaction of sorted-subset datasets, despite the large sequencing depth. Larger estimated clonotype richness was generally found for naive subsets than for memory subsets. Pairwise subsampling indicated that sequencing depth was expected to affect the degree of clonotype sharing among donors. The small number of donors limited the genetic and exposure-history diversity represented. Approximately 4.8% of naive CD4, around 3.5% of naive CD8, 2.3% of memory CD4, and around 0.4% of memory CD8 clonotypes were shared across four donors. Compared with non-shared clonotypes, the clonotypes found in all four sorted-subset donors had higher generation probabilities. Only blood was sampled, and tissue TCR repertoires likely differ from those in blood.

This receptor was identified in a man between 18 and 35 years old in good health. The chain couples TRBV11-2 to TRBJ1-2; a weak D assignment points to TRBD1 (6 bases agree). The sequenced sample consisted of naive CD4+ T cells sorted from blood. Per the publication, the cell subset or site label means: CD45RA+ positively selected. The CDR3 is CASSTGHRDDNYGYTF. In nucleotides, the sequence is TGTGCCAGCAGCACTGGACACAGGGACGATAACTATGGCTACACCTTC.